This T cell receptor (beta chain) was recovered during a study of blood T cell repertoires in COVID-19. Study summary: The analysed material was cDNA or gDNA that came from T cells, B-cell-depleted T cells, or PBMCs.

The assay was immunoSEQ multiplex PCR, and TCRdb's table has in-frame clones only and misses some. The table lists under 90,000 clones, 75% to 85% of them singletons. Sequencing was carried out using peripheral blood. This sequence was found in a man aged 80 or over with acute or convalescent COVID-19.

The CDR3 region has the DNA TGTGCCAGCAGTCGTTCCGGGACTAGCGGGGGGACCCTAGACAATGAGCAGTTCTTC. Protein sequence: CASSRSGTSGGTLDNEQFF. This rearrangement joins TRBV6-6 to TRBJ2-1, with 15 bases that match TRBD2. CDR1 is MNHNY and CDR2 is SVGAGI in the germline V gene (reference sequence). J was trimmed by 5 bases and V by 5 bases; bases with no gene match: 13. CDR3 size: 19 residues.